These T cell receptor beta chains were read from a single sample in a study of blood T cell repertoires in COVID-19. Only in-frame clones appear in the TCRdb table, and some are missing; sequencing was by immunoSEQ multiplex PCR. This table holds 65,000 or so clones, 65% to 85% found once. The sample consisted of peripheral blood. Every receptor here comes from a woman between 50 and 59 years old with active or convalescent COVID-19. Each CDR3 is given with its conserved first and last residue. D genes are given only for firm matches. Size is omitted from some rows. Given values are once, few, many or a class for expanded clones.

v_gene	d_gene	j_gene	abundance	CDR3nt	CDR3aa
TRBV7-8	-	TRBJ1-1	-	TGTGCCAGCAGCTCTCGACAGGTTACCACTGAAGCTTTCTTT	CASSSRQVTTEAFF
TRBV30	TRBD2	TRBJ2-1	-	TGTGCCTGGAGGGTAGCGGGAGGGGCCCCCTACAATGAGCAGTTCTTC	CAWRVAGGAPYNEQFF
TRBV6-1	TRBD1	TRBJ2-3	-	TGTGCCAGCAGTGATAACACAGGGGAAACGGATACGCAGTATTTT	CASSDNTGETDTQYF
TRBV25-1	TRBD2	TRBJ2-1	few	TGTGCCAGCAGTGAAGCGGGAGGGCCAAAATACAATGAGCAGTTCTTC	CASSEAGGPKYNEQFF
TRBV24-1	TRBD2	TRBJ2-3	-	TGTGCCACCAGTGATTCCCTAGCGGGAGGGTACACAGATACGCAGTATTTT	CATSDSLAGGYTDTQYF
TRBV2	TRBD2	TRBJ2-7	-	TGTGCCAGCAGTGCTAGCGGGAGCCAGTACTTC	CASSASGSQYF
TRBV10-3	-	TRBJ2-7	-	TGTGCCATCACTTCCAGCCTAGACTCCTACGAGCAGTACTTC	CAITSSLDSYEQYF
TRBV19	-	TRBJ1-3	few	TGTGCCAGTAGTACCCGAGACAGGTACGCTGGAAACACCATATATTTT	CASSTRDRYAGNTIYF
TRBV15	-	TRBJ2-7	-	TGTGCCACCAGCAGAGATCGCAAGGCGGGGGAGCAGTACTTC	CATSRDRKAGEQYF
TRBV6-5	-	TRBJ1-1	-	TGTGCCAGCAGTTACTCTTATGGACAGACTTTCTTT	CASSYSYGQTFF
TRBV12-5	TRBD1	TRBJ1-2	-	TGTGCTAGTGGTCCTAACCGACAGGGATCGGGTGGCTACACCTTC	CASGPNRQGSGGYTF
TRBV23-1	TRBD2	TRBJ2-3	-	TGCGCCAGCAGTCGCAAACTAGCGGGAGGCACAGATACGCAGTATTTT	CASSRKLAGGTDTQYF
TRBV25-1	-	TRBJ2-7	-	TGTGCCAGCAGTGAATGGAGCAGGGGCGTTGACGAGCAGTACTTC	CASSEWSRGVDEQYF
TRBV11-3	TRBD2	TRBJ2-3	few	TGTGCCAGCAGCAAGGGACTAGCGTATGGCACAGATACGCAGTATTTT	CASSKGLAYGTDTQYF
TRBV7-2	TRBD2	TRBJ2-3	-	TGTGCCAGCAGCTTGGGAGGGAGAATCACAGATACGCAGTATTTT	CASSLGGRITDTQYF
TRBV6-2/TRBV6-3	-	TRBJ1-1	-	TGTGCCAGCAGTTCCATTGTTACTGAAGCTTTCTTT	CASSSIVTEAFF
TRBV7-3	TRBD1	TRBJ1-2	-	TGTGCCAGCAGCTTACGGGGACAGGGCTATGGCTACACCTTC	CASSLRGQGYGYTF
TRBV29-1	-	TRBJ1-1	-	TGCAGCGTTGCGTACCTAGGTACTGAAGCTTTCTTT	CSVAYLGTEAFF
TRBV18	-	TRBJ2-5	few	TGTGCCAGCTCACCAATCAGGGGCCGGGGAGAGACCCAGTACTTC	CASSPIRGRGETQYF
TRBV11-2	-	TRBJ2-5	few	TGTGCCAGCAGCTCGTACTCCCAAGAGACCCAGTACTTC	CASSSYSQETQYF
TRBV10-1	TRBD2	TRBJ2-2	-	TGCGCCAGCAGTGAGCCAGATCTAGCGGGAGGGCCCTACACCGGGGAGCTGTTTTTT	CASSEPDLAGGPYTGELFF
TRBV3-1/TRBV3-2	-	TRBJ2-2	-	TGTGCCAGCAGCCGGCCCAGCGACACCGGGGAGCTGTTTTTT	CASSRPSDTGELFF
TRBV5-8	TRBD2	TRBJ2-2	-	TGTGCCAGCAGCCCCCTTTGGGGCGGGAGCTTCACCGGGGAGCTGTTTTTT	CASSPLWGGSFTGELFF
TRBV4-1	TRBD2	TRBJ2-3	few	TGCGCCAGCAGCCGGACTAGGGATACGCAGTATTTT	CASSRTRDTQYF
TRBV5-1	TRBD2	TRBJ2-2	-	TGCGCCAGCAGCCCCAGCGGGGGGAACACCGGGGAGCTGTTTTTT	CASSPSGGNTGELFF
TRBV10-3	-	TRBJ1-1	-	TGTGCCATCAGTGCTTTTCAGGGAGGGAACACTGAAGCTTTCTTT	CAISAFQGGNTEAFF
TRBV7-8	TRBD1	TRBJ2-7	-	TGTGCCAGCAGCCGCCCCACAGGGGGGACTTCCTACGAGCAGTACTTC	CASSRPTGGTSYEQYF
TRBV7-8	TRBD2	TRBJ2-7	-	TGTGCCAGCAGCGGGGGGCCAGCGGGAGCCTTGGAGCAGTACTTC	CASSGGPAGALEQYF
TRBV19	TRBD1	TRBJ2-7	once	TGTGCCAGTAGTCGGGACAGGGGGAAGATCTACGAGCAGTACTTC	CASSRDRGKIYEQYF
TRBV5-1	-	TRBJ1-2	-	TGCGCCAGCAGCTTGGCCTCTCGGTCGGGCTACACCTTC	CASSLASRSGYTF
TRBV18	TRBD1	TRBJ2-7	-	TGTGCCAGCTCACCGGATTTGGGACAGGGGTACGAGCAGTACTTC	CASSPDLGQGYEQYF
TRBV4-3	-	TRBJ2-5	-	TGCGCCAGCAGCCAAGGAATAGCGGACCAAGAGACCCAGTACTTC	CASSQGIADQETQYF
TRBV27	-	TRBJ1-1	few	TGTGCCAGCAGTTTAACAGGGATGAACACTGAAGCTTTCTTT	CASSLTGMNTEAFF
TRBV11-2	TRBD2	TRBJ2-7	-	TGTGCCAGCAGCTACCGACTAGCGGGAGACTACGAGCAGTACTTC	CASSYRLAGDYEQYF
TRBV6-2/TRBV6-3	-	TRBJ1-6	-	TGTGCCAGCAGTTACGCCTACGATCCCCTCCACTTT	CASSYAYDPLHF
TRBV14	TRBD2	TRBJ2-1	few	TGTGCCAGCAGCCGGATAGCGGGCCCGCCCTTGTACAATGAGCAGTTCTTC	CASSRIAGPPLYNEQFF
TRBV4-1	-	TRBJ2-2	-	TGCGCCAGCAGCCAACCGACTTCCGACACCGGGGAGCTGTTTTTT	CASSQPTSDTGELFF
TRBV27	-	TRBJ1-1	-	TGTGCCAGCAGTTTATCGACAGACGGGAACACTGAAGCTTTCTTT	CASSLSTDGNTEAFF
TRBV7-3	TRBD1	TRBJ2-3	-	TGTGCCAGCAGCTTAGGACAGGGTCGCACAGATACGCAGTATTTT	CASSLGQGRTDTQYF
TRBV27	TRBD2	TRBJ2-1	-	TGTGCCAGCAGCCCACTACTAGCGGGTACGAATGAGCAGTTCTTC	CASSPLLAGTNEQFF
TRBV12-5	-	TRBJ2-3	few	TGTGCTAGTGGTTTGGACAGTTGGGACAGACTAAGGCTAGCGTACACAGATACGCAGTATTTT	CASGLDSWDRLRLAYTDTQYF
TRBV6-2/TRBV6-3	-	TRBJ1-2	-	TGTGCCAGCAGTCGCGCAGGGGAAGGCTACACCTTC	CASSRAGEGYTF
TRBV3-1/TRBV3-2	-	TRBJ1-1	-	TGTGCCAGCAGCCAAGGGAGACAGGAGAACACTGAAGCTTTCTTT	CASSQGRQENTEAFF
TRBV5-7	-	TRBJ2-7	-	TGTGCCAGCAGCTTGGGGAGTCAGGGCCCCTACGAGCAGTACTTC	CASSLGSQGPYEQYF
TRBV7-9	TRBD1	TRBJ1-4	-	TGTGCCAGCAGCCTCCGACAGGGGAATGAAAAACTGTTTTTT	CASSLRQGNEKLFF